This T cell receptor beta chain was sequenced in a study of response to subunit inactivated influenza vaccine. TCRdb called the RT-PCR reads again in MiXCR, with one record for every CDR3 protein. The table has under 200,000 distinct CDR3 sequences, around 10% seen once; the top ten hold 35% to 40%. The sequenced sample was CD8+ T cells sorted from PBMCs, obtained roughly 24 months after vaccination. The clonotype originates from a man aged 50 to 69 who received an inactivated influenza vaccine.

The CDR3 reads CASSLGAVGETQYF. The CDR3 DNA reads as TGTGCCAGCAGCTTAGGAGCCGTCGGCGAGACCCAGTACTTC. V gene TRBV7-9 combines with J gene TRBJ2-5; D uncertain. The germline gives CDR1 SEHNR, CDR2 FQNEAQ (reference sequence). The CDR3 loop spans 14 amino acids. Trimming removed 1 base at V and 5 bases at J, with 11 bases between.